These T cell receptor beta chains were read from a single sample in a study of blood T cell repertoires in COVID-19. Method: immunoSEQ multiplex PCR; TCRdb's copy keeps in-frame clones and lacks some. This table has about 66,000 clones, around 83% appearing once. The sample was peripheral blood. The source is a man aged 45-65 years with active COVID-19. Each CDR3 is given with its conserved first and last residue. A D gene is named only where the DNA matches it firmly. Clone sizes are given selectively: once, few, many, or a class where the clone is expanded.

J gene: TRBJ1-2
V gene: TRBV19
CDR3 length: 14
clone size: .
D gene: TRBD1
CDR3 protein: CASSIPGTVYGYTF
CDR3 DNA: TGTGCCAGTAGTATTCCCGGGACAGTCTATGGCTACACCTTC

J gene: TRBJ2-3
V gene: TRBV5-6
CDR3 length: 12
clone size: few
D gene: .
CDR3 protein: CASSEGTDTQYF
CDR3 DNA: TGTGCCAGCAGTGAGGGCACAGATACGCAGTATTTT

J gene: TRBJ1-2
V gene: TRBV19
CDR3 length: 12
clone size: .
D gene: .
CDR3 protein: CASSPQGYGYTF
CDR3 DNA: TGTGCCAGTAGCCCGCAGGGCTATGGCTACACCTTC

J gene: TRBJ1-3
V gene: TRBV2
CDR3 length: 15
clone size: few
D gene: .
CDR3 protein: CASNPGVTTGNTIYF
CDR3 DNA: TGTGCCAGCAATCCAGGCGTAACAACTGGAAACACCATATATTTT

J gene: TRBJ2-3
V gene: TRBV29-1
CDR3 length: 12
clone size: .
D gene: .
CDR3 protein: CSAGHSTDTQYF
CDR3 DNA: TGCAGCGCAGGACATAGCACAGATACGCAGTATTTT

J gene: TRBJ1-1
V gene: TRBV30
CDR3 length: 13
clone size: .
D gene: .
CDR3 protein: CAWSRFQGTEAFF
CDR3 DNA: TGTGCCTGGAGTCGCTTTCAGGGCACTGAAGCTTTCTTT

J gene: TRBJ1-5
V gene: TRBV18
CDR3 length: 14
clone size: .
D gene: .
CDR3 protein: CASSTGHDNQPQHF
CDR3 DNA: TGTGCCAGCTCAACCGGACATGACAATCAGCCCCAGCATTTT

J gene: TRBJ2-5
V gene: TRBV11-3
CDR3 length: 17
clone size: .
D gene: TRBD2
CDR3 protein: CASSPTWASGREETQYF
CDR3 DNA: TGTGCCAGCAGCCCTACATGGGCTAGCGGGAGGGAAGAGACCCAGTACTTC

J gene: TRBJ1-1
V gene: TRBV14
CDR3 length: 16
clone size: few
D gene: TRBD1
CDR3 protein: CASSLRDRGWGTEAFF
CDR3 DNA: TGTGCCAGCAGCCTCCGGGACAGGGGATGGGGTACTGAAGCTTTCTTT

J gene: TRBJ2-1
V gene: TRBV15
CDR3 length: 16
clone size: .
D gene: .
CDR3 protein: CATSRTTASSYNEQFF
CDR3 DNA: TGTGCCACCAGCAGAACTACTGCCAGCTCCTACAATGAGCAGTTCTTC

J gene: TRBJ1-5
V gene: TRBV27
CDR3 length: 14
clone size: .
D gene: .
CDR3 protein: CASSPRGPNQPQHF
CDR3 DNA: TGTGCCAGCAGTCCCAGGGGTCCCAATCAGCCCCAGCATTTT

J gene: TRBJ1-5
V gene: TRBV19
CDR3 length: 15
clone size: .
D gene: .
CDR3 protein: CASLLGQASNQPQHF
CDR3 DNA: TGTGCCAGCCTACTGGGACAAGCAAGCAATCAGCCCCAGCATTTT

J gene: TRBJ2-2
V gene: TRBV5-1
CDR3 length: 12
clone size: .
D gene: .
CDR3 protein: CASTSNTGELFF
CDR3 DNA: TGCGCCAGCACGTCGAACACCGGGGAGCTGTTTTTT

J gene: TRBJ2-1
V gene: TRBV19
CDR3 length: 14
clone size: .
D gene: TRBD1
CDR3 protein: CATETGSHPNEQFF
CDR3 DNA: TGTGCGACGGAGACAGGGAGCCACCCCAATGAGCAGTTCTTC

J gene: TRBJ2-1
V gene: TRBV5-1
CDR3 length: 17
clone size: .
D gene: TRBD2
CDR3 protein: CASSLLASGSSYNEQFF
CDR3 DNA: TGCGCCAGCAGCTTGCTGGCTAGCGGGAGCTCCTACAATGAGCAGTTCTTC

J gene: TRBJ1-4
V gene: TRBV5-6
CDR3 length: 17
clone size: .
D gene: TRBD1
CDR3 protein: CASSLRWAGGEYGKLFF
CDR3 DNA: TGTGCCAGCAGCTTGAGGTGGGCAGGGGGCGAATATGGAAAACTGTTTTTT

J gene: TRBJ2-1
V gene: TRBV4-1
CDR3 length: 15
clone size: .
D gene: .
CDR3 protein: CASSPPSVSYNEQFF
CDR3 DNA: TGCGCCAGCAGCCCCCCTAGCGTTTCCTACAATGAGCAGTTCTTC

J gene: TRBJ2-7
V gene: TRBV5-8
CDR3 length: 15
clone size: .
D gene: .
CDR3 protein: CASSLAAMGTYEQYF
CDR3 DNA: TGTGCCAGCAGCTTGGCCGCCATGGGGACATACGAGCAGTACTTC

J gene: TRBJ2-1
V gene: TRBV29-1
CDR3 length: 14
clone size: .
D gene: TRBD2
CDR3 protein: CSVQGLAGAGEQFF
CDR3 DNA: TGCAGCGTCCAGGGGCTAGCGGGAGCAGGTGAGCAGTTCTTC

J gene: TRBJ1-6
V gene: TRBV9
CDR3 length: 17
clone size: .
D gene: .
CDR3 protein: CASSVAEGGPYNSPLHF
CDR3 DNA: TGTGCCAGCAGCGTAGCAGAGGGAGGCCCCTATAATTCACCCCTCCACTTT

J gene: TRBJ1-2
V gene: TRBV29-1
CDR3 length: 11
clone size: .
D gene: .
CDR3 protein: CSAERENGYTF
CDR3 DNA: TGCAGCGCAGAGCGGGAGAATGGCTACACCTTC

J gene: TRBJ1-5
V gene: TRBV18
CDR3 length: 15
clone size: .
D gene: .
CDR3 protein: CASSPQKGVGQPQHF
CDR3 DNA: TGTGCCAGCTCACCACAGAAGGGGGTCGGGCAGCCCCAGCATTTT

J gene: TRBJ1-4
V gene: TRBV3-1/TRBV3-2
CDR3 length: 11
clone size: .
D gene: .
CDR3 protein: CASSPGGIVFF
CDR3 DNA: TGTGCCAGCAGCCCGGGGGGTATAGTGTTTTTT

J gene: TRBJ1-2
V gene: TRBV24-1
CDR3 length: 13
clone size: .
D gene: TRBD1
CDR3 protein: CATSEGQGYGYTF
CDR3 DNA: TGTGCCACCAGTGAAGGACAGGGCTATGGCTACACCTTC

J gene: TRBJ1-1
V gene: TRBV11-2
CDR3 length: 14
clone size: few
D gene: .
CDR3 protein: CASSLGHQGSEAFF
CDR3 DNA: TGTGCCAGCAGCTTAGGACACCAGGGGTCGGAAGCTTTCTTT

J gene: TRBJ1-6
V gene: TRBV19
CDR3 length: 15
clone size: .
D gene: .
CDR3 protein: CASSRRTDGNSPLHF
CDR3 DNA: TGTGCCAGTAGTAGAAGGACAGACGGGAATTCACCCCTCCACTTT

J gene: TRBJ2-1
V gene: TRBV27
CDR3 length: 19
clone size: .
D gene: TRBD2
CDR3 protein: CASSSVGTTYTQGNNEQFF
CDR3 DNA: TGTGCCAGCAGTTCAGTCGGGACTACCTACACCCAAGGTAACAATGAGCAGTTCTTC

J gene: TRBJ2-3
V gene: TRBV19
CDR3 length: 15
clone size: medium-sized
D gene: TRBD2
CDR3 protein: CASSLGGLATDTQYF
CDR3 DNA: TGTGCCAGTAGTTTAGGGGGACTAGCCACAGATACGCAGTATTTT

J gene: TRBJ2-6
V gene: TRBV3-1/TRBV3-2
CDR3 length: 16
clone size: .
D gene: .
CDR3 protein: CASSQVPGSGANVLTF
CDR3 DNA: TGTGCCAGCAGCCAGGTGCCGGGCTCTGGGGCCAACGTCCTGACTTTC

J gene: TRBJ2-1
V gene: TRBV6-4
CDR3 length: 13
clone size: .
D gene: .
CDR3 protein: CASSLLAAGEQFF
CDR3 DNA: TGTGCCAGCTCTTTGCTGGCTGCGGGGGAGCAGTTCTTC

J gene: TRBJ1-6
V gene: TRBV11-2
CDR3 length: 11
clone size: few
D gene: TRBD1
CDR3 protein: CASSDRASLHF
CDR3 DNA: TGTGCCAGCAGCGACAGGGCCTCCCTCCACTTT

J gene: TRBJ2-1
V gene: TRBV19
CDR3 length: 16
clone size: .
D gene: .
CDR3 protein: CASSIVGTSNYNEQFF
CDR3 DNA: TGTGCCAGTAGTATAGTTGGGACTTCGAATTACAATGAGCAGTTCTTC

J gene: TRBJ2-1
V gene: TRBV11-2
CDR3 length: 16
clone size: once
D gene: TRBD2
CDR3 protein: CASRSLAGPTYNEQFF
CDR3 DNA: TGTGCCAGCAGATCACTAGCGGGCCCCACATACAATGAGCAGTTCTTC

J gene: TRBJ1-3
V gene: TRBV11-2
CDR3 length: 15
clone size: .
D gene: TRBD1
CDR3 protein: CASTRQGGIGNTIYF
CDR3 DNA: TGTGCCAGCACCAGACAGGGAGGTATTGGAAACACCATATATTTT

J gene: TRBJ2-7
V gene: TRBV5-6
CDR3 length: 15
clone size: .
D gene: TRBD1
CDR3 protein: CASSGQGASVYEQYF
CDR3 DNA: TGTGCCAGCAGCGGACAGGGGGCTAGTGTATACGAGCAGTACTTC

J gene: TRBJ2-7
V gene: TRBV19
CDR3 length: 14
clone size: once
D gene: TRBD1
CDR3 protein: CASSTPGQGYEQYF
CDR3 DNA: TGTGCCAGTAGTACCCCGGGACAGGGCTACGAGCAGTACTTC

J gene: TRBJ1-2
V gene: TRBV6-5
CDR3 length: 13
clone size: .
D gene: TRBD1
CDR3 protein: CASSYKTGDGYTF
CDR3 DNA: TGTGCCAGCAGTTACAAGACAGGGGATGGCTACACCTTC

J gene: TRBJ1-2
V gene: TRBV25-1
CDR3 length: 13
clone size: .
D gene: .
CDR3 protein: CASSGVRQAGYTF
CDR3 DNA: TGTGCCAGCAGTGGGGTAAGACAGGCCGGCTACACCTTC

J gene: TRBJ1-5
V gene: TRBV19
CDR3 length: 16
clone size: once
D gene: .
CDR3 protein: CASSRTQGTVNQPQHF
CDR3 DNA: TGTGCCAGTAGCCGAACCCAGGGGACCGTCAATCAGCCCCAGCATTTT

J gene: TRBJ2-2
V gene: TRBV11-2
CDR3 length: 16
clone size: .
D gene: TRBD2
CDR3 protein: CASSLDGGSYTGELFF
CDR3 DNA: TGTGCCAGCAGCTTAGACGGCGGGAGTTACACCGGGGAGCTGTTTTTT

J gene: TRBJ1-5
V gene: TRBV9
CDR3 length: 15
clone size: .
D gene: TRBD1
CDR3 protein: CASSAQGGAEQPQHF
CDR3 DNA: TGTGCCAGCAGCGCACAAGGGGGCGCCGAACAGCCCCAGCATTTT

J gene: TRBJ1-2
V gene: TRBV2
CDR3 length: 14
clone size: once
D gene: .
CDR3 protein: CASSERGVGYGYTF
CDR3 DNA: TGTGCCAGCAGTGAACGCGGGGTGGGCTATGGCTACACCTTC

J gene: TRBJ1-6
V gene: TRBV19
CDR3 length: 16
clone size: .
D gene: .
CDR3 protein: CASNHPGGQINSPLHF
CDR3 DNA: TGTGCCAGTAACCACCCGGGGGGCCAAATTAATTCACCCCTCCACTTT

J gene: TRBJ2-7
V gene: TRBV3-1/TRBV3-2
CDR3 length: 15
clone size: few
D gene: TRBD2
CDR3 protein: CASSPSGGGSYEQYF
CDR3 DNA: TGTGCCAGCAGCCCAAGCGGGGGGGGTTCCTACGAGCAGTACTTC

J gene: TRBJ2-2
V gene: TRBV24-1
CDR3 length: 14
clone size: .
D gene: TRBD2
CDR3 protein: CATSDTSGTGELFF
CDR3 DNA: TGTGCCACCAGTGATACTAGCGGCACCGGGGAGCTGTTTTTT

J gene: TRBJ1-2
V gene: TRBV6-1
CDR3 length: 15
clone size: .
D gene: TRBD1
CDR3 protein: CASSEVGTGAYGYTF
CDR3 DNA: TGTGCCAGCAGTGAAGTGGGGACAGGGGCCTATGGCTACACCTTC

J gene: TRBJ2-1
V gene: TRBV5-1
CDR3 length: 15
clone size: .
D gene: TRBD2
CDR3 protein: CASSGGTSVVDEQFF
CDR3 DNA: TGCGCCAGCAGCGGGGGGACTAGCGTCGTCGATGAGCAGTTCTTC

J gene: TRBJ1-1
V gene: TRBV4-2
CDR3 length: 17
clone size: .
D gene: .
CDR3 protein: CASSQEPTRFMNTEAFF
CDR3 DNA: TGTGCCAGCAGCCAAGAGCCTACCCGTTTTATGAACACTGAAGCTTTCTTT

J gene: TRBJ2-6
V gene: TRBV19
CDR3 length: 15
clone size: once
D gene: .
CDR3 protein: CASTKFYSGANVLTF
CDR3 DNA: TGTGCCAGTACAAAATTCTACTCTGGGGCCAACGTCCTGACTTTC

J gene: TRBJ1-2
V gene: TRBV27
CDR3 length: 15
clone size: .
D gene: .
CDR3 protein: CASSFRGAQDYGYTF
CDR3 DNA: TGTGCCAGCAGTTTTCGGGGGGCGCAGGACTATGGCTACACCTTC